This TCR beta chain appears in the sequencing data of a study of blood T cell repertoires in COVID-19. Trimming took 8 bases from V and 1 from J, leaving 8 bases between them. There are 12 residues in the CDR3. Germline-derived CDR1 and CDR2 are SGHAT and FQNNGV. Clones were sequenced by immunoSEQ multiplex PCR, and TCRdb holds only the in-frame ones, with some missing. This sample has 250,000 to 350,000 clones; approximately 87% occur once, and the top ten carry roughly 8%. What was sequenced was peripheral blood. This chain uses TRBV11-2 with TRBJ2-5; D is unresolved. This TCR was sampled from a woman in her fifties or sixties who had recovered from COVID-19. The CDR3 DNA follows: TGTGCCAGCTCACAGTCCCAAGAGACCCAGTACTTC. This gives the protein CASSQSQETQYF.